This TCR beta chain came from a study of blood T cell repertoires in COVID-19. For the study at large: Sites in the United States, Italy and Spain provided acute and convalescent COVID-19 samples. PBMCs, B-cell-depleted T cells, or T cells were the source of the cDNA or gDNA that made up the material.

Original processing methods: From reference gene primer amplification, estimates of nucleated cell counts were derived. Some clones are missing from TCRdb's copy, which holds only in-frame ones; the method was immunoSEQ multiplex PCR. D and trimming come from the DNA, and the V and J calls and clone size come from that table. The sample lists 250,000 to 300,000 clones; 89% were seen once. The CDR3 spans 14 residues. CDR1 KGHSH and CDR2 LQKENI come from the germline V gene. V gave up 3 bases and J gave up 4 bases; unmatched junction bases: 1. The receptor was derived from a man aged 50-59 years with acute or convalescent COVID-19. Sample: peripheral blood. The chain recombines TRBV18 with TRBJ2-3, with TRBD2 matching over 10 bases. The CDR3 loop is CASSPGLASDTQYF. CDR3 in DNA: TGTGCCAGCTCACCGGGACTAGCGTCAGATACGCAGTATTTT.